A single sample is the source of the 31 T cell receptor beta chains below, sequenced in a study of blood T cell repertoires in COVID-19. The repertoire was sequenced with immunoSEQ multiplex PCR; TCRdb's copy has only in-frame clones and lacks some. The table has some 150,000 clones, around 85% seen once. The sample comprised peripheral blood. These receptors originate from a woman in her seventies with acute or convalescent COVID-19.

The chain uses TRBV28 and TRBJ1-2; 10 nucleotides match TRBD1. Losses at the gene ends were 6 bases for V and 8 bases for J; bases not matched to a gene: 21. The CDR3 has 18 amino acids. Per germline, CDR1 MDHEN and CDR2 SYDVKM. CDR3 nucleotide sequence: TGTGCCAGCAGCCCCATCGTCCCGGGACAGGGGAACGCGTGGGGCTACACCTTC. Its translation is CASSPIVPGQGNAWGYTF.

The rearrangement uses TRBV6-4 and TRBJ2-1; TRBD2 matches at 8 bases. In germline, CDR1 is MRHNA, CDR2 SNTAGT. The CDR3 is 17 amino acids. V lost 2 bases to trimming and J lost 2 bases; unmatched junction nucleotides: 8. CDR3 sequence: CASSDTQRGGPYNEQFF. The CDR3 nucleotides are TGTGCCAGCAGTGACACTCAACGGGGGGGCCCCTACAATGAGCAGTTCTTC.

This chain connects TRBV5-6 to TRBJ2-3, with TRBD1 matching 7 bases. Germline CDR1 and CDR2: SGHDT and YYEEEE. Trimming removed 0 bases from V and 2 bases from J; junction bases left unmatched: 12. The CDR3 totals 18 residues. CDR3 DNA sequence: TGTGCCAGCAGCTTGGACGGACAGGCCAAGAGCTTCACAGATACGCAGTATTTT. This encodes CASSLDGQAKSFTDTQYF.

This sequence joins TRBV11-1 and TRBJ1-2; D is unclear. Germline V lookup: CDR1 SGHAT, CDR2 FQDESV (reference sequence). V was clipped by 5 bases and J by 0 bases, with 16 bases between them. CDR3 length: 16 residues. In nucleotides, the CDR3 is TGTGCCAGCAGCCCTCCCGTACATACAGCTAACTATGGCTACACCTTC. Protein product: CASSPPVHTANYGYTF.

V gene TRBV5-1 combines with J gene TRBJ1-6; TRBD1 might be the D (5 bases). V was trimmed by 0 bases and J by 5 bases, leaving 12 bases between them. The CDR3 extends over 16 amino acids. The V gene's germline CDR1 is SGHRS and CDR2 YFSETQ. CDR3 amino acids: CASSLAAGTNNSPLHF. DNA of the CDR3: TGCGCCAGCAGCTTGGCCGCGGGGACCAATAATTCACCCCTCCACTTT.

CDR3 DNA: TGTGCCAGTCGCGGACAGGCCGGCGTCGCTAACTATGGCTACACCTTC. It codes for CASRGQAGVANYGYTF. The chain is built from TRBV28 and TRBJ1-2; 7 positions agree with TRBD1. The CDR3 is 16 amino acids. CDR1 is MDHEN and CDR2 is SYDVKM in the germline V gene. The trim removed 9 bases at V and 0 bases at J, leaving 13 bases unmatched.

The chain is built from TRBV28 and TRBJ2-5; D possibly corresponds to TRBD1 (5 bases). The V end lost 4 bases, the J end lost 0 bases, and 12 bases lay between the germline ends. Germline V gene lookup returns CDR1 MDHEN and CDR2 SYDVKM. The CDR3 length is 15 residues. Written as DNA, the CDR3 is TGTGCCAGCAGTTCCCAGGGAAGGCACCAAGAGACCCAGTACTTC. It codes for CASSSQGRHQETQYF.

The V call is TRBV4-1, the J call TRBJ2-1; 15 bases are a match to TRBD2. Germline V gives CDR1 MGHRA, CDR2 YSYEKL. The V gene end was trimmed by 4 bases and the J gene end by 8 bases; junction bases not matched to a gene: 6. The CDR3 loop spans 16 amino acids. CDR3 DNA sequence: TGCGCCAGCAGCCCTCGGACTAGCGGGGGGGCGGATGAGCAGTTCTTC. Translation gives CASSPRTSGGADEQFF.

The chain carries TRBV5-8 and TRBJ1-6; D unclear. The V gene's germline CDR1 is SGHTS and CDR2 YDEGEE. CDR3 length: 16 amino acids. V was cut by 6 bases and J by 7 bases, with 20 bases left in between. The CDR3 nucleotides are TGTGCCAGCACCCCTATGAGGGTATATAGAAATTCACCCCTCCACTTT. It encodes CASTPMRVYRNSPLHF.

V is TRBV4-2 and J is TRBJ1-5; a possible D gene is TRBD1 (5 bases). Germline lookup yields CDR1 LGHNA and CDR2 YNFKEQ. The CDR3 covers 13 residues. V lost 6 bases, J lost 3 bases, and 9 bases lay in between. The CDR3 is CASSWGDNQPQHF. Here the CDR3 DNA reads TGTGCCAGCAGTTGGGGGGACAATCAGCCCCAGCATTTT.

The CDR3: CASSWGTGTNYGYTF. CDR3 coding DNA: TGCGCCAGCAGCTGGGGGACAGGGACGAACTATGGCTACACCTTC. The J gene is TRBJ1-2, the V gene TRBV5-1; 9 nucleotides agree with TRBD1. Germline CDR1 SGHRS, CDR2 YFSETQ. This CDR3 spans 15 amino acids. The V segment lost 3 bases and the J segment 2 bases; nucleotides outside the gene matches: 5.

The chain carries TRBV7-2 and TRBJ1-1, with 10 positions matching TRBD1. In germline, CDR1 is SGHTA, CDR2 FQGNSA. This CDR3 is built from 14 residues. The V segment lost 5 bases and the J segment 5 bases; nucleotides outside the gene matches: 5. CDR3: CASSTWTGGTEAFF. As DNA, the CDR3 is TGTGCCAGCAGCACGTGGACAGGGGGAACTGAAGCTTTCTTT.

The genes are TRBV6-5 and TRBJ2-7; the match to TRBD2 covers 12 bases. Trimming cost V 5 bases and J 2 bases; bases outside gene matches: 4. There are 15 residues in the CDR3. Germline CDR1 and CDR2: MNHEY and SVGAGI. DNA for the CDR3: TGTGCCAGCAGTACCTGGACTAGCGGGGCCTACGAGCAGTACTTC. Translating gives CASSTWTSGAYEQYF.

The rearrangement links TRBV19 to TRBJ1-6; 12 bases match TRBD1. V lost 5 bases and J lost 10; bases outside the gene matches: 3. The CDR3 extends over 14 amino acids. Per germline, CDR1 LNHDA and CDR2 SQIVND (reference sequence). The CDR3 is CASSPGTGGSPLHF. As DNA, the CDR3 is TGTGCCAGTAGTCCTGGGACAGGGGGCTCACCCCTCCACTTT.

This chain joins TRBV5-6 and TRBJ1-5; 10 nucleotides line up with TRBD1. Germline values: CDR1 SGHDT, CDR2 YYEEEE. V gave up 5 bases and J gave up 3 bases; unmatched junction bases: 8. The CDR3 length is 16 residues. Here the CDR3 DNA reads TGTGCCAGCAGTACCCGACAGGGGGCACCCAATCAGCCCCAGCATTTT. It codes for CASSTRQGAPNQPQHF.

The chain uses TRBV7-9 and TRBJ1-2; TRBD1 matches at 10 bases. The CDR3 runs 15 residues. The germline gives CDR1 SEHNR, CDR2 FQNEAQ (reference sequence). Germline trimming cut 2 bases from V and 4 bases from J; bases unmatched to any gene: 4. CDR3 loop: CASSLTGQGIYGYTF. The CDR3, as DNA: TGTGCCAGCAGCTTAACGGGACAGGGGATCTATGGCTACACCTTC.

The V gene is TRBV7-8, the J gene TRBJ2-2; TRBD2 is a possible D gene (6 bases). This CDR3 comprises 17 residues. V lost 1 base and J 4 bases, leaving 16 bases between the germline ends. Looked up from germline, CDR1 is SGHVS and CDR2 is FQNEAQ. The DNA of the CDR3 is TGTGCCAGCAGCTTAGGTGGGATAGGGGAGGTCACCGGGGAGCTGTTTTTT. The encoded protein is CASSLGGIGEVTGELFF.

J is TRBJ1-1 and V is TRBV3-1 (or the pseudogene TRBV3-2); D is unclear. Deletions cut 4 bases from V and 0 bases from J, with 6 bases between. Germline values: CDR1 LGHDT, CDR2 YNNKEL (reference sequence). This CDR3 contains 13 residues. DNA for the CDR3: TGTGCCAGCAGCCGAGTCGTGAACACTGAAGCTTTCTTT. Amino acid sequence: CASSRVVNTEAFF.

The genes are TRBV29-1 and TRBJ2-1, with D perhaps TRBD2 (5 bases). The CDR3 is made up of 13 amino acids. The germline gives CDR1 SQVTM, CDR2 ANQGSEA. V was clipped by 3 bases and J by 4 bases, with 10 bases between them. CDR3: CSVEAGSYNEQFF. The CDR3, as DNA: TGCAGCGTTGAGGCGGGCAGTTACAATGAGCAGTTCTTC.

This chain joins TRBV14 and TRBJ1-3, with 8 nucleotides matching TRBD1. There are 17 residues in the CDR3. Losses at the gene ends were 4 bases for V and 0 bases for J; bases not matched to a gene: 8. Per the germline V gene, CDR1 is SGHDN and CDR2 is FVKESK. The chain's CDR3 is CASSPRQGPPSGNTIYF. CDR3 bases: TGTGCCAGCAGCCCCAGACAGGGGCCCCCCTCTGGAAACACCATATATTTT.

This clone was seen only once. Germline and junction disagree at one end, which may indicate a read error. V gene TRBV5-1 combines with J gene TRBJ2-1; 10 bases agree with TRBD2. Germline V gene sequence: CDR1 SGHRS, CDR2 YFSETQ. CDR3 length: 15 amino acids. As DNA, the CDR3 is TGCGCCAGCAGCATTAGCGGGGGGTCCTTCAATGAGCAGTTCTTC. It translates to CASSISGGSFNEQFF.

The chain couples TRBV18 to TRBJ1-2; tentatively, D is TRBD1 (5 bases). This CDR3 comprises 13 residues. Germline lookup yields CDR1 KGHSH and CDR2 LQKENI. The V gene lost 4 bases and the J gene lost 8 bases, with 14 bases spanning the gap. The CDR3 bases are TGTGCCAGCTCACGCGACAGAGAGCCGGGCTACACCTTC. Translation gives CASSRDREPGYTF. Using reference TRBV18 and TRBJ1-2 for the parts outside the CDR3, the full variable domain is NAGVMQNPRHLVRRRGQEARLRCSPMKGHSHVYWYRQLPEEGLKFMVYLQKENIIDESGMPKERFSAEFPKEGPSILRIQQVVRGDSAAYFCASSRDREPGYTFGSGTRLTVV.

The chain is built from TRBV6-5 and TRBJ1-3; the D gene is possibly TRBD1 (5 bases). The V gene lost 4 bases and the J gene lost 6 bases, with 13 bases spanning the gap. CDR1 and CDR2 from the germline V gene are MNHEY and SVGAGI. The CDR3 has 14 residues. Here the CDR3 DNA reads TGTGCCAGCAGTTTCGGGCGGGGGACAAACACCATATATTTT. It yields the protein CASSFGRGTNTIYF.

The CDR3 protein is CASSPRVGDSPLHF. The DNA for the CDR3 is TGTGCCAGCAGCCCCCGGGTCGGGGATTCACCCCTCCACTTT. This chain uses TRBV16 with TRBJ1-6, with no clear D. The CDR3 contains 14 residues. With 4 bases removed from V and 8 bases from J, the gap between germline ends came to 12 bases. Germline V gene lookup returns CDR1 KGHSY and CDR2 FQNENV.

The V and J genes are TRBV6-1 and TRBJ2-3, with TRBD1 identical over 9 bases. With V trimmed by 2 bases and J by 3 bases, 12 bases remained unmatched. The CDR3 has 18 residues. Per the germline V gene, CDR1 is MNHNS and CDR2 is SASEGT. CDR3 amino acids: CASSEYPRTGAGTDTQYF. The CDR3 region has the DNA TGTGCCAGCAGTGAATACCCTAGGACAGGGGCCGGGACAGATACGCAGTATTTT.

The chain recombines TRBV5-3 with TRBJ2-3; 11 bases line up with TRBD2. TRBV5-3 carries the ORF label, with uncertain function. The trim removed 4 bases at V and 4 bases at J, leaving 5 bases unmatched. The CDR3 loop spans 15 amino acids. CDR3 DNA sequence: TGTGCCAGAAGCCCAATACTAGCGGGGGCAGATACGCAGTATTTT. Its translation is CARSPILAGADTQYF.

This clone has just one count. The chain links TRBV30 to TRBJ1-4; tentative D call: TRBD1 (6 bases). V was shortened by 2 bases and J by 3 bases, with 13 bases between the two germline ends. This CDR3 is 15 amino acids long. Germline V gene data show CDR1 as GTSNPN and CDR2 as SVGIG (reference sequence). CDR3 protein: CAWSSMGAANEKLFF. CDR3 bases: TGTGCCTGGAGTTCCATGGGGGCCGCTAATGAAAAACTGTTTTTT. Supplemented by reference TRBV30 and TRBJ1-4, the full variable domain reads SQTIHQWPATLVQPVGSPLSLECTVEGTSNPNLYWYRQAAGRGLQLLFYSVGIGQISSEVPQNLSASRPQDRQFILSSKKLLLSDSGFYLCAWSSMGAANEKLFFGSGTQLSVL.

V and J are TRBV21-1 and TRBJ1-1. TRBV21-1 is classified as a pseudogene. CDR3 length: 15 amino acids. In nucleotides, the CDR3 is TGTGCCAGCAGCAAACCAGAGGAAAAGGACACTGAAGCTTTCTTT. Translated: CASSKPEEKDTEAFF.

The V call is TRBV6-4, the J call TRBJ2-1; a possible D gene is TRBD2 (6 bases). This CDR3 comprises 15 residues. Between the trimmed V and J ends, which lost 11 bases and 7 bases, there was a span of 24 bases. From germline, CDR1 is MRHNA and CDR2 SNTAGT. CDR3 nucleotide sequence: TGTGCCCGACGGAGGGGCCACCGCGAGGGTAATGAGCAGTTCTTC. Translated: CARRRGHREGNEQFF.

V usage is TRBV14 and J usage is TRBJ2-3; TRBD1 is a possible D gene (6 bases). Trimming cost V 6 bases and J 0 bases, with 10 bases left between them. This CDR3 spans 14 amino acids. Germline CDR1 reads SGHDN; CDR2 reads FVKESK. This CDR3 is CASRRTGSTDTQYF. In nucleotides, the CDR3 is TGTGCCAGCAGGCGAACAGGGAGCACAGATACGCAGTATTTT.

The V gene is TRBV28, the J gene TRBJ1-1, with 7 bases identical to TRBD1. The CDR3 has 13 residues. CDR1 MDHEN and CDR2 SYDVKM come from the germline V gene. V shed 6 bases, J shed 10 bases, and the junction held 11 bases outside the gene matches. The CDR3 DNA reads TGTGCCAGCAGCCCCGAAGACAGGGAGGCAGCTTTCTTT. Protein: CASSPEDREAAFF.